Listed below are T cell receptor beta chains from one sample, sequenced in a study of OX40 agonist ivuxolimab in advanced cancers. The method was immunoSEQ multiplex PCR; TCRdb's version includes in-frame clones alone and lacks a portion of them. The sample shows 50,000 to 70,000 clones, about 86% of them seen only once. The input for sequencing was CD4+ or CD8+ T cells sorted from blood, taken in a trial of the OX40 agonist ivuxolimab. Source of these receptors: an adult with an advanced solid tumor such as melanoma, head and neck, liver or kidney cancer. Each CDR3 is given with its conserved first and last residue. The D gene is left open where the match is weak. For some rows the clone size is stated as once, few or many, or as a class when expanded; others skip it.

>once|TRBV6-1|TRBJ1-2|-
TGTGCCAGCAACACCGGCCAGGTCGGAGGCTACACCTTC
CASNTGQVGGYTF
>-|TRBV6-6|TRBJ1-4|-
TGTGCCAGCAGTTACGAACAGGGAGGGACTAATGAAAAACTGTTTTTT
CASSYEQGGTNEKLFF
>-|TRBV6-5|TRBJ2-5|-
TGTGCCAGCAGTTACTCTTCGGGCGAGACCCAGTACTTC
CASSYSSGETQYF
>once|TRBV11-3|TRBJ2-6|-
TGTGCCAGCAGCCTAAGGACGGGGTCTGGGGCCAACGTCCTGACTTTC
CASSLRTGSGANVLTF
>-|TRBV2|TRBJ1-2|-
TGTGCCCGTACCGGGGAAGATATGGGCTACACCTTC
CARTGEDMGYTF
>-|TRBV2|TRBJ1-2|-
TGTGCCAGCAGCGGGGACTATGGCTACACCTTC
CASSGDYGYTF
>-|TRBV15|TRBJ1-4|-
TGTGCCACCAGGCAGGGCAGGGTTGAAAAACTGTTTTTT
CATRQGRVEKLFF
>few|TRBV28|TRBJ2-1|-
TGTGCCAGCAGTTTAATGGCCGTTGGGCGGGCCTACAATGAGCAGTTCTTC
CASSLMAVGRAYNEQFF
>-|TRBV11-2|TRBJ2-7|-
TGTGCCAGCAGCTTTACATACGAGCAGTACTTC
CASSFTYEQYF
>-|TRBV28|TRBJ2-7|TRBD1
TGTGCCAGCAGCCGGGGACAGGGGGAGCAGTACTTC
CASSRGQGEQYF
>-|TRBV5-6|TRBJ2-5|-
TGTGCCAGCAGCTTGGCCGGGCCTCAAGAGACCCAGTACTTC
CASSLAGPQETQYF
>-|TRBV18|TRBJ2-5|-
TGTGCCAGCTCACCTCAAGGAGGAGAGACCCAGTACTTC
CASSPQGGETQYF
>-|TRBV5-8|TRBJ2-7|-
TGTGCCAGCAGCTTCGGACCTAACTACGAGCAGTACTTC
CASSFGPNYEQYF
>few|TRBV7-9|TRBJ1-5|TRBD1
TGTGCCAGCAGCTTAGTAGGGGGCTGGGGCAATCAGCCCCAGCATTTT
CASSLVGGWGNQPQHF
>-|TRBV5-4|TRBJ2-5|-
TGTGCCAGCACCTCCCAAAACAGGGTCCAAGAGACCCAGTACTTC
CASTSQNRVQETQYF
>-|TRBV5-1|TRBJ2-3|TRBD2
TGCGCCAGCAGCACGGGAACTAGCGGGGGGGCCATCAGGTCAGATACGCAGTATTTT
CASSTGTSGGAIRSDTQYF
>-|TRBV19|TRBJ1-5|-
TGTGCCAGTAGCGAAGGTACCAATCAGCCCCAGCATTTT
CASSEGTNQPQHF
>-|TRBV19|TRBJ1-6|-
TGTGCCAGTAGTGCAAAAGGGGGGGAAAATTCACCCCTCCACTTT
CASSAKGGENSPLHF
>once|TRBV5-1|TRBJ1-2|-
TGCGCCAGCAGCCCGGACGGTAGTAACTATGGCTACACCTTC
CASSPDGSNYGYTF
>-|TRBV18|TRBJ2-1|-
TGTGCCAGCTCACCAAAGAATGAGCAGTTCTTC
CASSPKNEQFF
>-|TRBV9|TRBJ2-2|-
TGTGCCAGCAGCGTAGCCGATATCCCCACCGGGGAGCTGTTTTTT
CASSVADIPTGELFF
>-|TRBV7-2|TRBJ2-1|TRBD2
TGTGCCAGCAGCTTAGCCTTTAGCGGGGGGTCGCAGTTCTTC
CASSLAFSGGSQFF
>-|TRBV5-5|TRBJ2-7|-
TGTGCCAGCAGCAAGGGGACAATCAGCTACGAGCAGTACTTC
CASSKGTISYEQYF
>-|TRBV21-1|TRBJ1-2|-
TGTGCCAGCAGCCCTCGGACCGACGGCTACACCTTC
CASSPRTDGYTF
>-|TRBV7-2|TRBJ2-7|TRBD2
TGTGCCAGCAGCCCAACTAGCGATCCCTACGAGCAGTACTTC
CASSPTSDPYEQYF
>medium-sized|TRBV6-5|TRBJ1-2|-
TGTGCCAGCAACACCGGCCAGGTCGGAGGCTACACCTTC
CASNTGQVGGYTF
>-|TRBV6-5|TRBJ2-2|-
TGTGCCAGCAGTTACGTCCCCAGAGCGAACACCGGGGAGCTGTTTTTT
CASSYVPRANTGELFF
>-|TRBV6-1|TRBJ1-1|-
TGTGCCAGCAGTGAACCCTACCGGGCAGGGACTGAAGCTTTCTTT
CASSEPYRAGTEAFF
>-|TRBV19|TRBJ2-7|TRBD1
TGTGCCAGTAGCCAACAGGGGTCGTACGAGCAGTACTTC
CASSQQGSYEQYF
>-|TRBV6-1|TRBJ1-4|-
TGTGCCAGCAGCGACTATAATGAAAAACTGTTTTTT
CASSDYNEKLFF
>-|TRBV10-1|TRBJ2-3|-
TGCGCCAGCAGTGACAGCAGGGATACGCAGTATTTT
CASSDSRDTQYF
>-|TRBV5-1|TRBJ2-5|-
TGCGCCAGCAGCCGAAACAGGGCCGGGCGAGAGACCCAGTACTTC
CASSRNRAGRETQYF
>few|TRBV6-5|TRBJ2-4|-
TGTGCCAGCACTCCAGGTCCTTCTGGGAACATTCAGTACTTC
CASTPGPSGNIQYF
>-|TRBV5-1|TRBJ2-5|TRBD2
TGCGCCAGCAACCTAGCGGGCCAAGAGACCCAGTACTTC
CASNLAGQETQYF
>few|TRBV5-4|TRBJ2-3|-
TGTGCCAGCAGCGGACCAGGGGGAGGTAGTGATACGCAGTATTTT
CASSGPGGGSDTQYF